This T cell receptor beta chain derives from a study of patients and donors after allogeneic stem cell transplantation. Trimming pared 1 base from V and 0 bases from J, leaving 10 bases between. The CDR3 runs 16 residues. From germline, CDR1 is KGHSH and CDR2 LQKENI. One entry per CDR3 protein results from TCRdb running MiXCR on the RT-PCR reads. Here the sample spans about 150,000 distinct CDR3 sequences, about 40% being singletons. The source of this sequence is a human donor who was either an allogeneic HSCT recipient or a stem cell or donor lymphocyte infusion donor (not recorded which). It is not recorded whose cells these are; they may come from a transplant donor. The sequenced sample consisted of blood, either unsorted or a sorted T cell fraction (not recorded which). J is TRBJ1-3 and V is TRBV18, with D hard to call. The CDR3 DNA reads TGTGCCAGCTCACCACTGGACGCAAGCTCTGGAAACACCATATATTTT. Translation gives CASSPLDASSGNTIYF.